The next 15 T cell receptor beta chains were all read from a single sample in a study of early T cells in non-severe SARS-CoV-2 infection. Using its own MiXCR run on the 5' RACE reads, TCRdb lists one record per CDR3 protein. Of 45,000 to 55,000 distinct CDR3 sequences in the sample, about 13% are singletons; the top ten hold approximately 10%. Sequenced sample: whole blood. These receptors were taken from an adult who was a healthcare worker with PCR-confirmed SARS-CoV-2 infection or an uninfected control (not recorded which).

This clonotype came up many times. The rearrangement links TRBV5-4 to TRBJ1-1, with D perhaps TRBD1 (5 bases). CDR1 and CDR2 (germline): SGHNT, YYREEE (reference sequence). Trimming stripped 3 bases from V and 0 bases from J, with 12 bases between. This CDR3 has 15 residues. The CDR3 reads CASSSPTDMNTEAFF. The CDR3 region has the DNA TGTGCCAGCAGCTCGCCGACAGACATGAACACTGAAGCTTTCTTT.

This clonotype was observed at least ten times. J is TRBJ1-5 and V is TRBV21-1; no check of the table's D call, TRBD1, against the DNA was made. TRBV21-1 is listed as a pseudogene. CDR3 length: 15 amino acids. The DNA for the CDR3 is TGTGCCAGCAGCACCAACGGGGGCGAAGGACAGCCCCAGCATTTT. Translating it yields CASSTNGGEGQPQHF.

This clonotype was seen a few times. The chain employs TRBV5-6 and TRBJ2-7; D gene unclear. Per germline, CDR1 SGHDT and CDR2 YYEEEE. With 2 bases removed from V and 4 bases from J, the gap between germline ends came to 10 bases. The CDR3 has 13 amino acids. CDR3 coding DNA: TGTGCCAGCAGCTTTATGGCCAGTTACGAGCAGTACTTC. This sequence encodes CASSFMASYEQYF.

This chain connects TRBV20-1 to TRBJ2-1; TRBD2 might be the D (5 bases). V was pared by 6 bases and J by 2 bases, with 8 bases between. CDR3 length equals 12 residues. The germline V gene has CDR1 DFQATT and CDR2 SNEGSKA (reference sequence). CDR3: CSARGPYNEQFF. In nucleotides, the CDR3 is TGCAGTGCCCGCGGGCCCTACAATGAGCAGTTCTTC.

This clonotype came up many times. This chain links TRBV2 with TRBJ2-3; a possible D gene is TRBD2 (5 bases). V was trimmed by 8 bases and J by 0 bases, leaving 9 bases between them. Germline CDR1 SNHLY, CDR2 FYNNEI. This CDR3 contains 13 residues. The CDR3 is CASEGTSTDTQYF. DNA of the CDR3: TGTGCCAGCGAGGGTACTAGCACAGATACGCAGTATTTT.

In this sample, this clonotype turned up many times. J is TRBJ2-7 and V is TRBV6-1; 7 bases match TRBD2. CDR3 length equals 14 residues. V shed 6 bases and J 2 bases; nucleotides not matched to a gene: 7. From germline, CDR1 is MNHNS and CDR2 SASEGT. In DNA, the CDR3 is TGTGCCAGCAGGACTAGCCCCTTAACCTACGAGCAGTACTTC. Translating it yields CASRTSPLTYEQYF.

This clonotype was seen ten or more times. The DNA of the CDR3 is TGTGCCAGCAGCTTCGGGACAGCTAATGAAAAACTGTTTTTT. This codes for CASSFGTANEKLFF. J is TRBJ1-4 and V is TRBV7-6; 7 bases fit TRBD1. CDR1 and CDR2 (germline): SGHVS, FNYEAQ. J gave up 3 bases and V 3 bases, and 1 base lay outside the gene matches. The CDR3 extends over 14 amino acids.

The chain couples TRBV11-3 to TRBJ1-1, with unresolved D. Germline V gene sequence: CDR1 SGHNT, CDR2 YENEEA. Trimming took off 2 bases at V and 3 bases at J, with 7 bases between the two ends. The CDR3 consists of 13 residues. CDR3 sequence: CASSLQKYTEAFF. DNA of the CDR3: TGTGCCAGCAGCTTACAGAAGTACACTGAAGCTTTCTTT.

This clonotype was found many times. The J gene is TRBJ2-7, the V gene TRBV29-1; D is unclear. Trimming took 2 bases from V and 0 from J, leaving 5 bases between them. CDR3 length: 12 amino acids. From germline, CDR1 is SQVTM and CDR2 ANQGSEA. As DNA, the CDR3 is TGCAGCGTTGAAAGCGTCTCCTACGAGCAGTACTTC. This encodes CSVESVSYEQYF.

This clonotype has only a few counts. This chain joins TRBV6-1 and TRBJ2-7, with no clear D. Germline V CDR1 and CDR2: MNHNS, SASEGT. Trimming cost V 6 bases and J 9 bases, with 9 bases left between them. CDR3 size: 10 residues. Here the CDR3 reads CASRSLVQYF. The CDR3 DNA reads as TGTGCCAGCAGATCTTTGGTGCAGTACTTC.

The chain's CDR3 is CASSPGEGLNQPQHF. CDR3 in DNA: TGCGCCAGCAGCCCAGGGGAAGGCCTCAATCAGCCCCAGCATTTT. J is TRBJ1-5 and V is TRBV5-1; possibly TRBD1 for D (6 bases). The germline V and J ends were trimmed by 4 bases and 3 bases, with 14 bases remaining between them. Germline values: CDR1 SGHRS, CDR2 YFSETQ. The CDR3 covers 15 residues.

This clonotype came up many times. The CDR3 nucleotides are TGTGCCAGCAGTTATTATAGCAATCAGCCCCAGCATTTT. It translates to CASSYYSNQPQHF. The chain is built from TRBV28 and TRBJ1-5; D is undetermined. This CDR3 contains 13 residues. Germline V gene lookup returns CDR1 MDHEN and CDR2 SYDVKM. V gave up 4 bases and J gave up 0 bases, with 4 bases separating them. Complete variable domain (other parts from reference TRBV28 and TRBJ1-5): DVKVTQSSRYLVKRTGEKVFLECVQDMDHENMFWYRQDPGLGLRLIYFSYDVKMKEKGDIPEGYSVSREKKERFSLILESASTNQTSMYLCASSYYSNQPQHFGDGTRLSIL.

This clonotype was seen more than once but under ten times. The CDR3 DNA follows: TGTGCCAGCTTGATACACTACTCTGGAAACACCATATATTTT. This encodes CASLIHYSGNTIYF. V gene TRBV6-1 combines with J gene TRBJ1-3; D remains unclear. The germline CDR1 and CDR2 sequences are MNHNS and SASEGT. V lost 8 bases, J lost 0 bases, and 11 bases lay in between. This CDR3 spans 14 amino acids.

There are many counts of this clonotype. The rearrangement joins TRBV7-8 to TRBJ2-4, with 8 bases lining up with TRBD1. From germline, CDR1 is SGHVS and CDR2 FQNEAQ. Trimming removed 7 bases from V and 9 bases from J; junction bases left unmatched: 11. CDR3 length equals 14 residues. CDR3 loop: CASTQGAGFSIQYF. The CDR3 nucleotides are TGTGCCAGCACCCAGGGGGCAGGGTTTAGCATTCAGTACTTC.

This clonotype appeared many times. The V call is TRBV28, the J call TRBJ2-3, with D tentatively TRBD2 (6 bases). Germline V gene lookup returns CDR1 MDHEN and CDR2 SYDVKM. The CDR3 is made up of 15 amino acids. Trimming took off 6 bases at V and 3 bases at J, with 16 bases between the two ends. CDR3 nucleotide sequence: TGTGCCAGCAGCCTAAGGGTAGGGAGGACAGATACGCAGTATTTT. Amino acids: CASSLRVGRTDTQYF.